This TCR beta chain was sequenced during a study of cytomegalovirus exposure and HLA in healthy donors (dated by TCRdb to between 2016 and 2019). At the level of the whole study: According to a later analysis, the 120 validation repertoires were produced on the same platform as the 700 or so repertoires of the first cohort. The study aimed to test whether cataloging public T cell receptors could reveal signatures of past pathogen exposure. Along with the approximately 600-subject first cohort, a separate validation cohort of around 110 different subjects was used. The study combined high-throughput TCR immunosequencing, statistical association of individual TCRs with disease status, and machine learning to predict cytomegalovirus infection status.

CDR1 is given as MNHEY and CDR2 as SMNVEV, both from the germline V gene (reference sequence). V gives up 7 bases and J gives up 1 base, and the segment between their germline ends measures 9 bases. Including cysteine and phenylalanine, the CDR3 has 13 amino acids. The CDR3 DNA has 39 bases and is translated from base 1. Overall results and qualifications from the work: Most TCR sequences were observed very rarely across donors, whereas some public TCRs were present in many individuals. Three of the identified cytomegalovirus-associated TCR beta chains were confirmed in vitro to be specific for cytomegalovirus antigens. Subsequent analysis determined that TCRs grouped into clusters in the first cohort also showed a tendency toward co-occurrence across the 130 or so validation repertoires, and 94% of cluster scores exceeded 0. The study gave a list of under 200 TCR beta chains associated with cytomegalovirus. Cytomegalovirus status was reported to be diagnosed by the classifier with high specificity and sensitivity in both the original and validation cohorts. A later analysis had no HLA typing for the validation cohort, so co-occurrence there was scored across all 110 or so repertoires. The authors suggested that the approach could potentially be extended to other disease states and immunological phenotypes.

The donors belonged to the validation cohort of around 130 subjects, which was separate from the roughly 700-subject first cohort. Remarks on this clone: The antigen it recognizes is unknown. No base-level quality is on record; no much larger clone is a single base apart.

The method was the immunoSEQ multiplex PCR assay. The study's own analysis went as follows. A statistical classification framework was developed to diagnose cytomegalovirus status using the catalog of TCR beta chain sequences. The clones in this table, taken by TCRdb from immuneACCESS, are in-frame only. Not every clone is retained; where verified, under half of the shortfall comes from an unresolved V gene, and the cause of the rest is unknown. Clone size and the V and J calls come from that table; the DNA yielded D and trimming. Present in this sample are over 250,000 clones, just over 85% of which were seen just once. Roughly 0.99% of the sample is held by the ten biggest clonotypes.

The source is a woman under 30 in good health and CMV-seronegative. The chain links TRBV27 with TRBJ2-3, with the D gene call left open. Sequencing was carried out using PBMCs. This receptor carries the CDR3 CASKALGTDTQYF. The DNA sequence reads TGTGCCAGCAAAGCGCTAGGCACAGATACGCAGTATTTT.